The clone carrying this T cell receptor beta chain was counted a single time. The identical CDR3 is also encoded by other nucleotide sequences in the sample. The data stem from a study of blood T cell repertoires in COVID-19. Study context: Researchers got acute and convalescent COVID-19 samples from the United States, Italy and Spain. Nucleic acid was either cDNA or gDNA, and it came from T cells, B-cell-depleted T cells, or PBMCs.

Methods used by the authors: Counts of nucleated cells, estimated from reference gene primer amplification, were obtained. Libraries were prepared by immunoSEQ multiplex PCR; TCRdb keeps only in-frame clonotypes and omits some of them. V and J calls and clone size are as listed in that table; D and trimming were resolved from the DNA. This table has tens of thousands of clones, roughly 90% appearing once. The CDR3 covers 16 residues. Germline loops: CDR1 SEHNR, CDR2 FQNEAQ (reference sequence). V shed 5 bases and J shed 9 bases, with 25 bases lying between them. The sequence derives from a human donor with active COVID-19. The donor label of this sample is uncertain. The J gene is TRBJ2-5, the V gene TRBV7-9; D might be TRBD1 (7 bases). Sequencing was carried out using peripheral blood. DNA of the CDR3: TGTGCCAGCAGCATCTCCTCAGGACAGGCCTCGGGGGCCCAGTACTTC. Protein: CASSISSGQASGAQYF.